This section outlines one T cell receptor beta chain sequence together with its context. As yet, its antigen is unknown. In the same sample, other DNA sequences code for this CDR3. This entry comes from a study of shared clonotypes between healthy human individuals. Study conclusions and caveats: What rarefaction showed was incomplete sorted-subset sequencing despite large depth. Exclusively blood specimens were collected; tissue repertoires likely differ. Shared across several donors were 5% to 6% of the naive CD4 clonotypes.

Trimming stripped 4 bases from V and 1 base from J, with 10 bases between. CDR3 length: 14 amino acids. Germline values: CDR1 SNHLY, CDR2 FYNNEI. Libraries were prepared by immunoSEQ multiplex PCR; TCRdb keeps only in-frame clonotypes and omits some of them. Altogether over a million clones are present, around 78% being singletons, with the ten largest covering roughly 0.57%. Sequencing input: memory CD4+ T cells from PBMCs. The subset: CD45RA-negative fraction. The chain has TRBV2 and TRBJ2-5, with unresolved D. The receptor's source is a man younger than 35 in good health. Some clones in this sample may be carry-over from other donors' samples. As DNA, the CDR3 is TGTGCCAGCAGTGGCAGGACCACCCAAGAGACCCAGTACTTC. Its translation is CASSGRTTQETQYF.